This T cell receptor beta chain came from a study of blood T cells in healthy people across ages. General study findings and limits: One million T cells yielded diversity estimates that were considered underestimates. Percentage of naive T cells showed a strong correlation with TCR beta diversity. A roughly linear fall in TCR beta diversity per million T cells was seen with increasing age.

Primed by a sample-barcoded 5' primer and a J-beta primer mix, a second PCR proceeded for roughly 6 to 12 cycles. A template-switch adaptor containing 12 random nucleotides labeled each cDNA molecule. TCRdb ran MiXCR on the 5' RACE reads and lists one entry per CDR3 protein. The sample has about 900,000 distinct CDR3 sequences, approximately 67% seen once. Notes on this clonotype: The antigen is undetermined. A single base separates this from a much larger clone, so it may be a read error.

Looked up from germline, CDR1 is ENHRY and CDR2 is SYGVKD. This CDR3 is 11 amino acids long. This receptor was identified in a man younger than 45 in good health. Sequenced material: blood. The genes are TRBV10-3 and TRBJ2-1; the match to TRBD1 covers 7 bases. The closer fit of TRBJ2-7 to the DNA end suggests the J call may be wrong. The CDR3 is CAVQTGYEQYF. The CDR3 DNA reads TGTGCCGTCCAGACAGGGTATGAGCAGTACTTC.